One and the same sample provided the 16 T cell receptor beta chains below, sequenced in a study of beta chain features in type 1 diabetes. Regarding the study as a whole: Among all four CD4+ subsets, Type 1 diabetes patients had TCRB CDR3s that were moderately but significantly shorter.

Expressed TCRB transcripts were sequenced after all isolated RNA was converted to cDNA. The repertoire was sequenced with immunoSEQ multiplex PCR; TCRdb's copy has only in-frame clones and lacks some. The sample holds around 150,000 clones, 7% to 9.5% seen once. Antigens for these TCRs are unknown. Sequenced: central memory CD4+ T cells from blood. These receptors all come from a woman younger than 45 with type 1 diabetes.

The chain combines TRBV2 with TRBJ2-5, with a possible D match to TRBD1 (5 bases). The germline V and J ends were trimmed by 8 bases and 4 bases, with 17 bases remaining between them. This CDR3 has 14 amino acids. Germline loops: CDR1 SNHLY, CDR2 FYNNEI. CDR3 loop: CASGEIRDGETQYF. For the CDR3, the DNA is TGTGCCAGCGGGGAAATCAGGGATGGAGAGACCCAGTACTTC.

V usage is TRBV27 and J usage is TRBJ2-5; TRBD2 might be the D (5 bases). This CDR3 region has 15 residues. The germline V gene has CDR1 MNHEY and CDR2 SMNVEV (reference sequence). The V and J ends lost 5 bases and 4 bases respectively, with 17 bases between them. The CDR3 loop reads CASSQLGEGGETQYF. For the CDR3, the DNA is TGTGCCAGCAGTCAGCTCGGGGAAGGCGGAGAGACCCAGTACTTC.

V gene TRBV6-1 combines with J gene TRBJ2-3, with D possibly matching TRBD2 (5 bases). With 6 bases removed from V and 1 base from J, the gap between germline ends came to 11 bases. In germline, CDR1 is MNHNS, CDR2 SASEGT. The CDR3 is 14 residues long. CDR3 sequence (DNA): TGTGCCAGCAGCAAACCGGAGGGCACAGATACGCAGTATTTT. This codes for CASSKPEGTDTQYF.

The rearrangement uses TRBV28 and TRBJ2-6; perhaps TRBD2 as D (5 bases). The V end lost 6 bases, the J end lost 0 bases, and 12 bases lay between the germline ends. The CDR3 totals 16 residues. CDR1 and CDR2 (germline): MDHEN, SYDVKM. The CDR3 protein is CASRSARGSGANVLTF. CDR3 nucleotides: TGTGCCAGCAGGTCAGCTCGGGGCTCTGGGGCCAACGTCCTGACTTTC.

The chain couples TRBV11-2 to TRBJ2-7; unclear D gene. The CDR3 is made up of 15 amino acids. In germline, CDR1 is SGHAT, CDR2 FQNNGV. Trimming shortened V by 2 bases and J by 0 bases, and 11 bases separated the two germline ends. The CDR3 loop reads CASSLSLPNSYEQYF. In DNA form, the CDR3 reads TGTGCCAGCAGCTTATCGCTACCAAACTCCTACGAGCAGTACTTC. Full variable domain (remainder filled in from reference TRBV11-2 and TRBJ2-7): EAGVAQSPRYKIIEKRQSVAFWCNPISGHATLYWYQQILGQGPKLLIQFQNNGVVDDSQLPKDRFSAERLKGVDSTLKIQPAKLEDSAVYLCASSLSLPNSYEQYFGPGTRLTVT.

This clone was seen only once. This CDR3 is CASSLSTGAQPQHF. The CDR3, as DNA: TGTGCCAGCAGCTTATCTACAGGGGCGCAGCCCCAGCATTTT. J is TRBJ1-5 and V is TRBV7-9, with TRBD1 identical over 7 bases. The germline V gene has CDR1 SEHNR and CDR2 FQNEAQ (reference sequence). Trimming removed 2 bases from V and 7 bases from J; junction bases left unmatched: 5. This CDR3 is 14 amino acids long.

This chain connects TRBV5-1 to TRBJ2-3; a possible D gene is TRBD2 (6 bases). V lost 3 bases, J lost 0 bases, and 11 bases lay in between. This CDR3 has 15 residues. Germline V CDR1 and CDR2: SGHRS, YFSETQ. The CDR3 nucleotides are TGCGCCAGCAGCTCGGGAGCCCCTAGCACAGATACGCAGTATTTT. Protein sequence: CASSSGAPSTDTQYF.

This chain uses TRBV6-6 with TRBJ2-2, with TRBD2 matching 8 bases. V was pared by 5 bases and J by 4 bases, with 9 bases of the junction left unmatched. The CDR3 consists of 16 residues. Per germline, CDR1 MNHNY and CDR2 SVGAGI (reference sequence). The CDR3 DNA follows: TGTGCCAGCAGTCCTCCGGGACTAGGGGCCACCGGGGAGCTGTTTTTT. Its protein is CASSPPGLGATGELFF.

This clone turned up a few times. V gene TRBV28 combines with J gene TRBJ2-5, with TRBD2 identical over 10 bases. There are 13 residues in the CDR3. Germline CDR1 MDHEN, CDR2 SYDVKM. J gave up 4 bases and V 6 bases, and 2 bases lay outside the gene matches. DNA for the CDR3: TGTGCCAGCAGGTTAGCGGGAGGAGAGACCCAGTACTTC. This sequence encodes CASRLAGGETQYF. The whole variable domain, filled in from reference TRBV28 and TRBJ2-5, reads DVKVTQSSRYLVKRTGEKVFLECVQDMDHENMFWYRQDPGLGLRLIYFSYDVKMKEKGDIPEGYSVSREKKERFSLILESASTNQTSMYLCASRLAGGETQYFGPGTRLLVL.

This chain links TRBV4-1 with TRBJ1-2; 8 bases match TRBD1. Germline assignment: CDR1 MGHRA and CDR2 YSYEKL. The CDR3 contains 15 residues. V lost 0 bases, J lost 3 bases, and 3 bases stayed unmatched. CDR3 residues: CASSQDGQGHYGYTF. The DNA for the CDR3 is TGCGCCAGCAGCCAAGACGGACAGGGCCACTATGGCTACACCTTC.

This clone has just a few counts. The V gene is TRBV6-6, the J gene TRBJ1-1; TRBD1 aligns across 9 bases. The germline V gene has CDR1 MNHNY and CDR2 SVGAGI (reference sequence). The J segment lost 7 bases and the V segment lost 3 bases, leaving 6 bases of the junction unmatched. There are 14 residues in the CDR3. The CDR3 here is CASSYSTGGGEAFF. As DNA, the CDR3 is TGTGCCAGCAGTTATTCGACAGGGGGAGGTGAAGCTTTCTTT.

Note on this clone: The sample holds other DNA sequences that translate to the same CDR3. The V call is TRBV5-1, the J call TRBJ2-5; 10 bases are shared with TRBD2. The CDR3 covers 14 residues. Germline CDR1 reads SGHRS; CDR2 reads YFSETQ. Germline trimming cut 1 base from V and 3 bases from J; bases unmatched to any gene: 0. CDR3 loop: CASSLLAGEETQYF. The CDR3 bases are TGCGCCAGCAGCTTGCTAGCGGGAGAAGAGACCCAGTACTTC.

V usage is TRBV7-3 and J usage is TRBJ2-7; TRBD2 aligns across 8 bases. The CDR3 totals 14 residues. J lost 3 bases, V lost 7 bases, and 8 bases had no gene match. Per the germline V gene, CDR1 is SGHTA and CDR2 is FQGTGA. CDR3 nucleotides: TGTGCCAGCACCCTGGGCCTAGCGGGCTACGAGCAGTACTTC. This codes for CASTLGLAGYEQYF.

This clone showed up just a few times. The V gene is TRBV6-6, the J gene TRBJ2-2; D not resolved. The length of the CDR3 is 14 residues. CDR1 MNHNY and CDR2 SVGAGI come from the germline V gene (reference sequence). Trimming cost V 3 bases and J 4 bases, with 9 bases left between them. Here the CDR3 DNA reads TGTGCCAGCAGTTATACCTCGGTCACCGGGGAGCTGTTTTTT. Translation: CASSYTSVTGELFF.

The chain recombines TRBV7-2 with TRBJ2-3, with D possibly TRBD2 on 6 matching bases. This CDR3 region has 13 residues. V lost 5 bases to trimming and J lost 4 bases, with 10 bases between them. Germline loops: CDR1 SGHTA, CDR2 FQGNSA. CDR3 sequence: CASSPGGADTQYF. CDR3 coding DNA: TGTGCCAGCAGCCCCGGCGGGGCAGATACGCAGTATTTT.

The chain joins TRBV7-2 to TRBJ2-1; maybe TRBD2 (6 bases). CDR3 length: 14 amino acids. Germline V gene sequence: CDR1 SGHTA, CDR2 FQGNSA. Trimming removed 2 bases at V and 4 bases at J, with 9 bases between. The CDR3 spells CASSLTGTYNEQFF. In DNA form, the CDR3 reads TGTGCCAGCAGCTTAACCGGGACTTACAATGAGCAGTTCTTC.